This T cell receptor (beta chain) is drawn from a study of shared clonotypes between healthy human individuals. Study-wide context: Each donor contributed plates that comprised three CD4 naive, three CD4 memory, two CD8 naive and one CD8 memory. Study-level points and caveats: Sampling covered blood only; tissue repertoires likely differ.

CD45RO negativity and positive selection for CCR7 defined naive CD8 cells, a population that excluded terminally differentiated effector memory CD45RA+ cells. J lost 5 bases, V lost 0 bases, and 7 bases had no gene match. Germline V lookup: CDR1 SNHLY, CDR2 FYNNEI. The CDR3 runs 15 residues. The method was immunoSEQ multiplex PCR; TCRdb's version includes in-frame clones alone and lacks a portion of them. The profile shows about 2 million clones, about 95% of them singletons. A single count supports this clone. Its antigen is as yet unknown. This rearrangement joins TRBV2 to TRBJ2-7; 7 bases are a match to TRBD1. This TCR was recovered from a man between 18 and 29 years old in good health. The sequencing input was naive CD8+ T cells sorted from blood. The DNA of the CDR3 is TGTGCCAGCAGTGAAGCAGGGACAGATCGCGACGAGCAGTACTTC. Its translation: CASSEAGTDRDEQYF. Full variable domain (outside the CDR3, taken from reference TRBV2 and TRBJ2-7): EPEVTQTPSHQVTQMGQEVILRCVPISNHLYFYWYRQILGQKVEFLVSFYNNEISEKSEIFDDQFSVERPDGSNFTLKIRSTKLEDSAMYFCASSEAGTDRDEQYFGPGTRLTVT.